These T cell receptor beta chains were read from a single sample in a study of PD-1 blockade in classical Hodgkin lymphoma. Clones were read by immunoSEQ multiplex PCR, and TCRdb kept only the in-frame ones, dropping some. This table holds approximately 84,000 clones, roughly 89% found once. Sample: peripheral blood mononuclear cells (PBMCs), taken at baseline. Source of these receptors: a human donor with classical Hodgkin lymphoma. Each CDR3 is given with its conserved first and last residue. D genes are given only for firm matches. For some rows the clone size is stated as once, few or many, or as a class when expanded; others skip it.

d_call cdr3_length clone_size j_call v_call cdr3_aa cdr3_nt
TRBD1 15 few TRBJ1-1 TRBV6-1 CASSTIGTGNTEAFF TGTGCCAGCAGCACAATAGGGACAGGGAACACTGAAGCTTTCTTT
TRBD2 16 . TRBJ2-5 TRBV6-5 CASSYLSAGVEETQYF TGTGCCAGCAGTTACCTCTCAGCGGGAGTTGAGGAGACCCAGTACTTC
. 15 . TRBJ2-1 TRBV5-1 CASSLGQGAYNEQFF TGCGCCAGCAGCTTGGGGCAGGGAGCCTACAATGAGCAGTTCTTC
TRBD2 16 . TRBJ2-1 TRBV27 CASSYLAVGAVDEQFF TGTGCCAGCAGTTACCTAGCGGTTGGAGCTGTGGATGAGCAGTTCTTC
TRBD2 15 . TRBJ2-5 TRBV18 CASSPTPSGQETQYF TGTGCCAGCTCACCAACTCCTAGCGGACAAGAGACCCAGTACTTC
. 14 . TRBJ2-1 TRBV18 CASSRLGQFNEQFF TGTGCCAGCTCACGACTTGGCCAGTTCAATGAGCAGTTCTTC
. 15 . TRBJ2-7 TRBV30 CAWSEPLYRSYEQYF TGTGCCTGGAGTGAACCCTTGTATAGGTCCTACGAGCAGTACTTC
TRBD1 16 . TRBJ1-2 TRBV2 CASSSLGQAGRYGYTF TGTGCCAGCAGTTCCCTCGGACAGGCTGGAAGGTATGGCTACACCTTC
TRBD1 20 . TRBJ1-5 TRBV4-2 CASSQDGRSHGQGPSRPQHF TGTGCCAGCAGCCAAGATGGGAGGAGTCACGGACAGGGGCCCAGCAGGCCCCAGCATTTT
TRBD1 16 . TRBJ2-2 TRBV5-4 CASSLNSGQGIGELFF TGTGCCAGCAGCTTGAACTCGGGACAGGGGATCGGGGAGCTGTTTTTT
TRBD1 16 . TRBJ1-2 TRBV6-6 CASSYSTARSQGGYTF TGTGCCAGCAGTTACTCTACGGCCCGCTCACAGGGGGGCTACACCTTC
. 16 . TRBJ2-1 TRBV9 CASSPMSGPSYNEQFF TGTGCCAGCAGCCCAATGAGCGGGCCCTCCTACAATGAGCAGTTCTTC
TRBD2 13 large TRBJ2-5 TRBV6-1 CASSKTSWETQYF TGTGCCAGCAGTAAGACTAGCTGGGAGACCCAGTACTTC
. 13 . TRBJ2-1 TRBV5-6 CASSTAGLNEQFF TGTGCCAGCAGTACCGCAGGGTTGAATGAGCAGTTCTTC
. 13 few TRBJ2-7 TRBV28 CASSSAGISEQYF TGTGCCAGCAGTTCGGCCGGCATCTCCGAGCAGTACTTC
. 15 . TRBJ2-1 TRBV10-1 CASSESVSSYNEQFF TGCGCCAGCAGTGAGTCTGTGAGTTCCTACAATGAGCAGTTCTTC
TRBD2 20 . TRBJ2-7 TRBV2 CASSEARLRTSGRSSYEQYF TGTGCCAGCAGTGAAGCGCGGCTCCGGACTAGCGGGAGAAGCTCCTACGAGCAGTACTTC
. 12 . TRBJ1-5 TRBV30 CAWSTGFQPQHF TGTGCCTGGAGTACAGGGTTCCAGCCCCAGCATTTT
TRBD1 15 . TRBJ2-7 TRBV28 CASSPTGTGSYEQYF TGTGCCAGCAGTCCAACCGGGACAGGGTCCTACGAGCAGTACTTC
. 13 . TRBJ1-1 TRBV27 CASSLSMGTEAFF TGTGCCAGCAGTTTGTCAATGGGGACTGAAGCTTTCTTT
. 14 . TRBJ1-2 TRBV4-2 CASSPLSDNYGYTF TGTGCCAGCAGCCCCCTATCGGACAACTATGGCTACACCTTC
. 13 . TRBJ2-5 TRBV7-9 CASTLGTDGTQYF TGTGCCAGCACGCTAGGGACGGATGGGACCCAGTACTTC